One and the same sample provided the 14 T cell receptor beta chains below, sequenced in a study of shared clonotypes between healthy human individuals (dated by TCRdb to the early 2020s). The method was the immunoSEQ multiplex PCR assay. In its TCRdb copy, this immuneACCESS table keeps in-frame sequences only and misses some clones. Where compared with another copy, unresolved V genes explain less than half of these, and the others have no known cause. The sample records about 1.4 million clones, roughly 95% of which are singletons. The leading ten clones occupy approximately 1.1% of the sample. Sequenced: naive CD4+ T cells sorted from blood. Reading the label with the study, this specimen's cell subset or site is: CD45RA+ positively selected. Source of these receptors: a man aged 30 to 45 in good health.

The chain recombines TRBV10-3 with TRBJ1-4; TRBD1 matches at 7 bases. The trim removed 6 bases at V and 6 bases at J, leaving 16 bases unmatched. Germline V gives CDR1 ENHRY, CDR2 SYGVKD. The CDR3 covers 17 residues. The CDR3 DNA reads TGTGCCATCAGAGCATCGACAGGGATGGGAGGGGATGAAAAACTGTTTTTT. Residues: CAIRASTGMGGDEKLFF.

This chain joins TRBV5-4 and TRBJ2-3, with a possible D match to TRBD2 (6 bases). Germline CDR1 SGHNT, CDR2 YYREEE (reference sequence). This CDR3 is 14 amino acids long. The V gene lost 4 bases and the J gene lost 5 bases, with 14 bases spanning the gap. The CDR3 DNA reads as TGTGCCAGCAGCCCCCGGGAGCGAGGAGATACGCAGTATTTT. This translates into CASSPRERGDTQYF.

The rearrangement links TRBV18 to TRBJ2-1; 8 bases are a match to TRBD2. Trimming cost V 3 bases and J 9 bases; bases outside gene matches: 7. The CDR3 is 14 residues long. The V gene's germline CDR1 is KGHSH and CDR2 LQKENI. The CDR3 DNA reads TGTGCCAGCTCACCTCCGGGGACTAGAAGTGAGCAGTTCTTC. This sequence encodes CASSPPGTRSEQFF.

The chain is built from TRBV6-1 and TRBJ1-1, with a tentative D call TRBD1 (5 bases). The germline gives CDR1 MNHNS, CDR2 SASEGT. The CDR3 has 14 amino acids. The V gene lost 1 base and the J gene lost 8 bases, with 14 bases spanning the gap. The CDR3 loop reads CASSEGRGEGEAFF. CDR3 nucleotides: TGTGCCAGCAGTGAAGGACGAGGGGAAGGAGAAGCTTTCTTT.

This rearrangement joins TRBV5-4 to TRBJ2-3, with D perhaps TRBD2 (7 bases). Germline CDR1 reads SGHNT; CDR2 reads YYREEE (reference sequence). The V end was cut by 3 bases, the J end by 0 bases, with 23 bases between. The CDR3 has 19 residues. CDR3 in DNA: TGTGCCAGCAGCTGGGGGGCACTTGGGAAGCGGGATAGCACAGATACGCAGTATTTT. Translation: CASSWGALGKRDSTDTQYF.

The rearrangement uses TRBV10-2 and TRBJ2-1; D tentatively reads TRBD1 or TRBD2 (5 bases each). Germline loops: CDR1 WSHSY, CDR2 SAAADI. Trimming stripped 8 bases from V and 0 bases from J, with 14 bases between. The CDR3 length is 15 residues. CDR3: CASQRDASSYNEQFF. For the CDR3, the DNA is TGCGCCAGCCAACGGGACGCCAGCTCCTACAATGAGCAGTTCTTC.

V and J are TRBV7-2 and TRBJ2-1; D may be TRBD2 (5 bases). CDR3 length: 14 residues. The V gene's germline CDR1 is SGHTA and CDR2 FQGNSA. Trimming pared 5 bases from V and 4 bases from J, leaving 12 bases between. The chain's CDR3 is CASSEELGYNEQFF. CDR3 sequence (DNA): TGTGCCAGCAGCGAGGAACTAGGTTACAATGAGCAGTTCTTC.

The chain joins TRBV5-1 to TRBJ2-7, with D perhaps TRBD1 (6 bases). CDR1 and CDR2 from the germline V gene are SGHRS and YFSETQ. Trimming removed 1 base at V and 7 bases at J, with 18 bases between. The CDR3 extends over 15 amino acids. The CDR3 DNA reads TGCGCCAGCAGCTTGTCTCGTGCGACCGGGACAGAGCAGTACTTC. Translating it yields CASSLSRATGTEQYF. Drawing the rest from reference TRBV5-1 and TRBJ2-7, the complete variable domain is KAGVTQTPRYLIKTRGQQVTLSCSPISGHRSVSWYQQTPGQGLQFLFEYFSETQRNKGNFPGRFSGRQFSNSRSEMNVSTLELGDSALYLCASSLSRATGTEQYFGPGTRLTVT.

The chain recombines TRBV7-8 with TRBJ2-4; TRBD2 aligns across 9 bases. The CDR3 spans 13 residues. In germline, CDR1 is SGHVS, CDR2 FQNEAQ. V dropped 6 bases and J dropped 7; count of bases not matched to a gene: 4. CDR3 sequence: CASSSGLANIQYF. The DNA of the CDR3 is TGTGCCAGCAGTTCGGGACTAGCTAACATTCAGTACTTC.

The V and J genes are TRBV29-1 and TRBJ2-5; D might be TRBD2 (6 bases). The germline V gene has CDR1 SQVTM and CDR2 ANQGSEA. The CDR3 has 15 residues. V shed 2 bases and J shed 4 bases, with 17 bases lying between them. Here the CDR3 reads CSVEPWGERRETQYF. In DNA, the CDR3 is TGCAGCGTTGAACCGTGGGGGGAACGGAGAGAGACCCAGTACTTC. The variable domain in full, completed from reference TRBV29-1 and TRBJ2-5, reads SAVISQKPSRDICQRGTSLTIQCQVDSQVTMMFWYRQQPGQSLTLIATANQGSEATYESGFVIDKFPISRPNLTFSTLTVSNMSPEDSSIYLCSVEPWGERRETQYFGPGTRLLVL.

The gene calls are TRBV15 and TRBJ1-3, with D hard to call. V gave up 1 base and J gave up 0 bases, with 10 bases separating them. The length of the CDR3 is 16 residues. Looked up from germline, CDR1 is LNHNV and CDR2 is YYDKDF (reference sequence). CDR3 residues: CATSRGVPFSGNTIYF. As DNA, the CDR3 is TGTGCCACCAGCAGAGGGGTCCCCTTCTCTGGAAACACCATATATTTT. Based on the CDR3 plus reference TRBV15 and TRBJ1-3, the full variable domain is DAMVIQNPRYQVTQFGKPVTLSCSQTLNHNVMYWYQQKSSQAPKLLFHYYDKDFNNEADTPDNFQSRRPNTSFCFLDIRSPGLGDTAMYLCATSRGVPFSGNTIYFGEGSWLTVV.

The J gene is TRBJ2-7, the V gene TRBV7-9; D may match TRBD1 or TRBD2 (5 bases each). Trimming took off 1 base at V and 6 bases at J, with 7 bases between the two ends. This CDR3 has 12 residues. Looked up from germline, CDR1 is SEHNR and CDR2 is FQNEAQ (reference sequence). For the CDR3, the DNA is TGTGCCAGCAGCTTAGGTGGGGGCGAGCAGTACTTC. Encoded protein: CASSLGGGEQYF.

The chain couples TRBV19 to TRBJ2-7, with D possibly matching TRBD2 (5 bases). V was trimmed by 7 bases and J by 3 bases, leaving 16 bases between them. There are 14 residues in the CDR3. The germline V gene has CDR1 LNHDA and CDR2 SQIVND (reference sequence). The CDR3 DNA sequence: TGTGCCAGTAACTCGGCGGGCCTTCTCTACGAGCAGTACTTC. Its translation: CASNSAGLLYEQYF.

This rearrangement joins TRBV5-1 to TRBJ1-1; D not certain. The CDR3 runs 14 residues. Germline CDR1 is SGHRS and CDR2 is YFSETQ. Trimming took off 4 bases at V and 6 bases at J, with 16 bases between the two ends. DNA of the CDR3: TGCGCCAGCAGCGAGGGAGCCCTCCACTCTGAAGCTTTCTTT. It encodes CASSEGALHSEAFF.